The 9 T cell receptor beta chains presented below share a single source sample, sequenced in a study of molecular identifiers for immune sequencing clone quantification. From the PCR reads, TCRdb called clonotypes with MiXCR, one entry per CDR3 protein. The sample holds about 640,000 distinct CDR3 sequences; about 20% are singletons and the top ten take around 0.86%. The sequenced material came from naive CD8+ T cells from blood, with Jurkat cell RNA spiked in. Noted subset: FACS-sorted CD8+CD4-CCR7+CD45RA+ naive T cells. The receptor source for this set is a human donor in good health. Some libraries in this study had Jurkat cell RNA spiked in.

This clonotype was seen repeatedly, ten times or more. V and J are TRBV20-1 and TRBJ2-7; D is uncertain. Germline values: CDR1 DFQATT, CDR2 SNEGSKA (reference sequence). The CDR3 runs to 13 residues. The V end lost 4 bases, the J end lost 1 base, and 11 bases lay between the germline ends. The CDR3 spells CSAIQDLSYEQYF. The CDR3, as DNA: TGCAGTGCTATCCAGGACCTTTCCTACGAGCAGTACTTC.

In this sample, this clonotype turned up many times. V is TRBV9 and J is TRBJ2-3; D unresolved. Germline V CDR1 and CDR2: SGDLS, YYNGEE. V shed 2 bases and J shed 0 bases, with 10 bases lying between them. This CDR3 comprises 15 residues. CDR3 in amino acids: CASSVRTSSTDTQYF. The CDR3 DNA is TGTGCCAGCAGCGTTCGAACCTCTAGCACAGATACGCAGTATTTT.

The chain recombines TRBV4-3 with TRBJ2-3; possibly TRBD1 for D (6 bases). The germline CDR1 and CDR2 sequences are LGHNA and YSLEER. V was clipped by 0 bases and J by 5 bases, with 21 bases between them. This CDR3 is 18 amino acids long. This CDR3 is CASSQDFVRSSRGDTQYF. The CDR3 DNA follows: TGCGCCAGCAGCCAAGATTTCGTACGCAGCAGCAGGGGAGATACGCAGTATTTT.

This clonotype was observed at least ten times. The rearrangement links TRBV5-1 to TRBJ2-7; D is ambiguous. The ends were cut back, 3 bases at V and 2 bases at J, with 12 bases in the middle. The CDR3 has 14 amino acids. CDR1 SGHRS and CDR2 YFSETQ come from the germline V gene. The CDR3 here is CASSSGQEAYEQYF. The CDR3 nucleotides read TGCGCCAGCAGCTCCGGGCAAGAGGCCTACGAGCAGTACTTC.

This clonotype was seen many times. The rearrangement uses TRBV3-1 and TRBJ1-2; tentatively, D is TRBD1 (5 bases). Germline V CDR1 and CDR2: LGHDT, YNNKEL (reference sequence). This CDR3 has 14 amino acids. V lost 0 bases, J lost 4 bases, and 9 bases lay in between. CDR3 residues: CASSQDREVYGYTF. The DNA for the CDR3 is TGTGCCAGCAGCCAAGACAGGGAGGTCTATGGCTACACCTTC.

This clonotype was seen many times. This chain uses TRBV6-1 with TRBJ2-7; 8 nucleotides agree with TRBD1. Germline V gene data show CDR1 as MNHNS and CDR2 as SASEGT. This CDR3 is 13 amino acids long. V lost 6 bases, J lost 7 bases, and 8 bases stayed unmatched. CDR3 DNA: TGTGCCAGCAGGGATCAGGGGGCGGGGGAGCAGTACTTC. Its translation is CASRDQGAGEQYF.

This clonotype was seen at least ten times. V and J are TRBV6-5 and TRBJ2-3, with D maybe TRBD2 (5 bases). V dropped 0 bases and J dropped 2 bases, with 18 bases sitting between them. Looked up from germline, CDR1 is MNHEY and CDR2 is SVGAGI. The CDR3 totals 18 residues. In DNA, the CDR3 is TGTGCCAGCAGTTACTCGAATCCTAGCTTGGTGTACACAGATACGCAGTATTTT. This codes for CASSYSNPSLVYTDTQYF.

In this sample, this clonotype turned up many times. The chain is built from TRBV2 and TRBJ1-1; D gene unclear. This CDR3 region has 12 residues. The germline V gene has CDR1 SNHLY and CDR2 FYNNEI. With 6 bases removed from V and 8 bases from J, the gap between germline ends came to 13 bases. CDR3 sequence (DNA): TGTGCCAGCAGAGTTGGAGCCGTCGAAGCTTTCTTT. It encodes CASRVGAVEAFF.

The sample holds a few counts of this clonotype. This chain uses TRBV7-9 with TRBJ2-3, with TRBD2 matching 16 bases. Germline CDR1 reads SEHNR; CDR2 reads FQNEAQ (reference sequence). V trimming: 5 bases; J trimming: 8 bases; junction bases outside the gene matches: 7. CDR3 size: 16 residues. The CDR3: CASSTGTSGRESTQYF. In nucleotides, the CDR3 is TGTGCCAGCAGCACAGGGACTAGCGGGAGGGAGAGTACGCAGTATTTT.